There are many counts of the clone carrying this TCR beta chain. Antigen specificity is unknown. The sample is drawn from a study of CD8+CD57+ T cells in acquired aplastic anemia. Study summary: Isolated CD4+ and CD8+ cells, once sorted, yielded DNA averaging roughly 3.4 ug. Study-level points and caveats: Patients and controls were not found to differ significantly in CD8+ Simpson's diversity. The same twenty-nine CD8+ CDR3 sequences occurred in patients and in controls.

Those patients picked for sequencing had displayed CD8+CD57+ cell expansion on flow cytometry. CDR1 and CDR2 (germline): SNHLY, FYNNEI. The CDR3 runs 16 residues. The V segment lost 0 bases and the J segment 7 bases; nucleotides outside the gene matches: 9. According to the study, genomic DNA was the template for TCR beta VDJ and CDR3 profiling. TCRdb analysed the reads with MiXCR anew, one entry per CDR3 protein. The sample records 150,000 to 200,000 distinct CDR3 sequences, approximately 51% being singletons. This TCR derives from a human donor with aplastic anemia. Sequenced material: sorted CD4+, CD8+, or CD8+CD57+ T cells (not recorded which) from PBMCs. This sequence joins TRBV2 and TRBJ2-1; 7 bases align to TRBD2. CDR3 in DNA: TGTGCCAGCAGTGAAGCCCGGACTAGTTTAGCGAATGAGCAGTTCTTC. It translates to CASSEARTSLANEQFF.